This T cell receptor (beta chain) was captured in a study of blood T cell repertoires in COVID-19. Participants had their cohort set by participant-reported clinical history. Trimming took off 3 bases at V and 1 base at J, with 6 bases between the two ends. The CDR3 contains 13 residues. Germline values: CDR1 KGHSH, CDR2 LQKENI. In the authors' methods: Amplification of reference gene primers provided the estimated nucleated cell counts. The data were produced by immunoSEQ multiplex PCR, yet TCRdb's version contains in-frame clones alone and is incomplete. That table supplies the V and J calls and clone size; D and trimming were determined from the DNA. The sample contains 400,000 to 500,000 clones, more than 70% of which appear only once.

The clonotype comes from a woman aged 18-35 years who had been exposed to COVID-19. The chain recombines TRBV18 with TRBJ2-5; no firm D call. The specimen was PBMCs or T cells enriched from blood (not recorded which). Here the CDR3 DNA reads TGTGCCAGCTCACCGAGAAGCCAAGAGACCCAGTACTTC. Amino acids: CASSPRSQETQYF.